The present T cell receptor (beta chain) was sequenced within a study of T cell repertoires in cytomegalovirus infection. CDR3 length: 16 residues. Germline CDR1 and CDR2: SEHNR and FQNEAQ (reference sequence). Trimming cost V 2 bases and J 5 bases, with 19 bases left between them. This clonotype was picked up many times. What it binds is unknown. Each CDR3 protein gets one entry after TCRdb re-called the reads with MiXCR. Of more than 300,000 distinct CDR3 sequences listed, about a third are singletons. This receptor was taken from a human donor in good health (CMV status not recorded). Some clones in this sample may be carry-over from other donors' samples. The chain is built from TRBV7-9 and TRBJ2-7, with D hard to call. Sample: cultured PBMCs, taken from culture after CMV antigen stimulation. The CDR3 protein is CASSLIGVGSSNEQYF. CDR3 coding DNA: TGTGCCAGCAGCTTAATTGGCGTTGGTAGCTCAAACGAGCAGTACTTC.